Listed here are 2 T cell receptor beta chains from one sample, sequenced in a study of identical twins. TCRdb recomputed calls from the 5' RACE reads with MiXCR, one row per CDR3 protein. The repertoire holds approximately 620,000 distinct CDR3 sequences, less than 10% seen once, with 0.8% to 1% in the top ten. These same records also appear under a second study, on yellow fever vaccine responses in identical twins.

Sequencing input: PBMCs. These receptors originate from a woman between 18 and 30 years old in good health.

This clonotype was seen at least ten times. The CDR3, as DNA: TGTGCCACCATCGAGACTCCCAATCAGCCCCAGCATTTT. Protein product: CATIETPNQPQHF. The J gene is TRBJ1-5, the V gene TRBV24-1; unclear D gene. This CDR3 contains 13 residues. Germline V lookup: CDR1 KGHDR, CDR2 SFDVKD. With 8 bases removed from V and 3 bases from J, the gap between germline ends came to 10 bases.

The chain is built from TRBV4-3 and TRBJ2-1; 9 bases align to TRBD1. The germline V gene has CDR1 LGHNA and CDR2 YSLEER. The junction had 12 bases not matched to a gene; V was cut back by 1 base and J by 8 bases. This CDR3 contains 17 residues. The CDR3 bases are TGCGCCAGCAGCCAAGTGGGACAGGGCCTTTCGGACGATGAGCAGTTCTTC. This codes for CASSQVGQGLSDDEQFF.